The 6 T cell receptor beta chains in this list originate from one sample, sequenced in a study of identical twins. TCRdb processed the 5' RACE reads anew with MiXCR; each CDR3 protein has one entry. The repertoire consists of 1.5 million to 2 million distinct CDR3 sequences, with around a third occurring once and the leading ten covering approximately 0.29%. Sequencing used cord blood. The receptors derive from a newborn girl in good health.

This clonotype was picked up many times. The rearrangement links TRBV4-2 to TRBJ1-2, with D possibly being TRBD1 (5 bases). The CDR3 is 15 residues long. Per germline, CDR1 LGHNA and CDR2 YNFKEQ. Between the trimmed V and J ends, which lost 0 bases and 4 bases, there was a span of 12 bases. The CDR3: CASSQDARDGYGYTF. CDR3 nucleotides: TGTGCCAGCAGCCAAGATGCTAGGGACGGCTATGGCTACACCTTC.

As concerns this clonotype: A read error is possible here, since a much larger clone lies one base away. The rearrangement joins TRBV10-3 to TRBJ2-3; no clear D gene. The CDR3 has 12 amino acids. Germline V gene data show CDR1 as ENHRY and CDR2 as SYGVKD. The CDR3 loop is CAISGTPDTRYF. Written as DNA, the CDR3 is TGTGCCATCAGTGGTACACCGGATACGCGGTATTTT.

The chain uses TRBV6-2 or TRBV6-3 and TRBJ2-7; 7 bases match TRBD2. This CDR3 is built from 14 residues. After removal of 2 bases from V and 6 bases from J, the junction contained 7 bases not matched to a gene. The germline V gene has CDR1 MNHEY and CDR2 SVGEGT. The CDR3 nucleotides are TGTGCCAGCAGTTACCACGGGAGGAGACCCGAGCAGTACTTC. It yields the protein CASSYHGRRPEQYF.

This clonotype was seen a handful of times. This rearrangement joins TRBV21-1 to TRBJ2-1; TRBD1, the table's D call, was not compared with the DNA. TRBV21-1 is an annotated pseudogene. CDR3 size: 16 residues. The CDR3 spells CASRPLRDRVVNEQFF. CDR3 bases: TGTGCCAGCAGACCCCTCCGGGACAGGGTGGTGAATGAGCAGTTCTTC.

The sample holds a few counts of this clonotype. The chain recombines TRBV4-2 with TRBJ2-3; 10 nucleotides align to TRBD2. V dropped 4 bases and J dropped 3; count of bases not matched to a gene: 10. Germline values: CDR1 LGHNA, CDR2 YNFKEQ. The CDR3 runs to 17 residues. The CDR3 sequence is CASSRPALAGVTDTQYF. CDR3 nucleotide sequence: TGTGCCAGCAGCCGTCCCGCGCTAGCGGGAGTAACAGATACGCAGTATTTT.

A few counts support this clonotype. Here the CDR3 reads CASSSTSGSHQETQYF. The CDR3 DNA is TGTGCCAGCAGCTCAACTAGCGGGAGCCACCAAGAGACCCAGTACTTC. The chain recombines TRBV7-2 with TRBJ2-5; the match to TRBD2 covers 11 bases. The CDR3 spans 16 residues. With 4 bases clipped from V and 0 bases from J, the junction kept 4 bases outside the gene matches. From germline, CDR1 is SGHTA and CDR2 FQGNSA.